Each of the 17 T cell receptor beta chains below was sequenced from the same sample in a study of tissue T cells after allogeneic stem cell transplantation. Generated by immunoSEQ multiplex PCR, the TCRdb table keeps only in-frame clones and is missing some. The sample carries approximately 12,000 clones, about 73% recorded once. The sample here was tissue from the right colon, taken at autopsy. The origin of the receptors is a woman aged 18-49 years with breast cancer.

The chain joins TRBV5-6 to TRBJ1-5; 7 nucleotides agree with TRBD1. Trimming at V came to 1 base and at J to 7 bases, leaving 5 bases not matched to a gene. The CDR3 is made up of 14 amino acids. Germline V lookup: CDR1 SGHDT, CDR2 YYEEEE. CDR3 protein: CASSLQGGVQPQHF. CDR3 nucleotides: TGTGCCAGCAGCTTGCAGGGGGGGGTACAGCCCCAGCATTTT.

V gene TRBV30 combines with J gene TRBJ1-6; TRBD1 is a possible D gene (5 bases). V lost 8 bases, J lost 0 bases, and 14 bases lay in between. From germline, CDR1 is GTSNPN and CDR2 SVGIG (reference sequence). CDR3 length: 15 amino acids. CDR3 sequence (DNA): TGTGCCCTTGGGGGGAAAGGCTCCTATAATTCACCCCTCCACTTT. It specifies CALGGKGSYNSPLHF.

The chain carries TRBV5-6 and TRBJ1-6; no clear D gene. CDR1 is SGHDT, CDR2 YYEEEE, per germline. Trimming cost V 0 bases and J 8 bases, with 9 bases left between them. The length of the CDR3 is 14 residues. In nucleotides, the CDR3 is TGTGCCAGCAGCTTGGGTCAGGTTTATTCACCCCTCCACTTT. It encodes CASSLGQVYSPLHF.

This chain connects TRBV4-2 to TRBJ1-2; unclear D gene. The CDR3 sequence is 16 residues long. The germline CDR1 and CDR2 sequences are LGHNA and YNFKEQ. V lost 0 bases to trimming and J lost 0 bases, with 11 bases between them. DNA for the CDR3: TGTGCCAGCAGCCAAGAAATCCGGGCTGCTAACTATGGCTACACCTTC. The encoded protein is CASSQEIRAANYGYTF.

This clone was picked up one time. V gene TRBV23-1 combines with J gene TRBJ2-2; TRBD1 agrees at 8 bases. TRBV23-1 is an ORF, with its function uncertain. V gave up 10 bases and J gave up 4 bases; unmatched junction bases: 23. CDR3 length: 19 residues. CDR3 in amino acids: CATCPPDRDGSGFTGELFF. The CDR3 DNA reads TGCGCCACCTGTCCCCCGGACAGGGACGGGTCCGGGTTCACCGGGGAGCTGTTTTTT.

Here the CDR3 DNA reads TGCGCCAGCAGCTTGGAGATACTAGTTTCCTACAATGAGCAGTTCTTC. Its protein is CASSLEILVSYNEQFF. This chain connects TRBV5-1 to TRBJ2-1; the D gene is possibly TRBD2 (5 bases). CDR1 and CDR2 from the germline V gene are SGHRS and YFSETQ. CDR3 length: 16 amino acids. V shed 0 bases and J shed 1 base, with 11 bases lying between them.

The chain joins TRBV6-5 to TRBJ1-2; D is possibly TRBD1 (6 bases). CDR1 and CDR2 from the germline V gene are MNHEY and SVGAGI. CDR3 length: 14 amino acids. The V and J ends lost 7 bases and 4 bases respectively, with 16 bases between them. This chain's CDR3 is CASMYREGGYGYTF. The CDR3 nucleotides are TGTGCCAGCATGTACAGGGAAGGAGGCTATGGCTACACCTTC.

This clone was seen once. CDR3 nucleotides: TGTGCCACCAGCAGACCGGGACAGGAGGTCGGGGAGCTGTTTTTT. It translates to CATSRPGQEVGELFF. The chain carries TRBV15 and TRBJ2-2; 8 nucleotides match TRBD1. The CDR3 totals 15 residues. Germline V gene data show CDR1 as LNHNV and CDR2 as YYDKDF (reference sequence). V was clipped by 2 bases and J by 7 bases; unmatched bases: 6.

This clone has only a few counts. The rearrangement uses TRBV7-2 and TRBJ2-3, with D maybe TRBD2 (7 bases). The CDR3 has 16 amino acids. Germline CDR1 reads SGHTA; CDR2 reads FQGNSA. The germline V and J ends were trimmed by 5 bases and 0 bases, with 15 bases remaining between them. The CDR3 region is CASSPLGGHSTDTQYF. The CDR3 region has the DNA TGTGCCAGCAGCCCCCTCGGGGGGCATAGCACAGATACGCAGTATTTT.

On this clone: Other nucleotide sequences from this sample produce the same CDR3. CDR3 in amino acids: CASRQGDEQYF. CDR3 nucleotide sequence: TGTGCCAGCAGGCAGGGCGACGAGCAGTACTTC. The rearrangement links TRBV2 to TRBJ2-7; weak D call: TRBD1 (5 bases). The length of the CDR3 is 11 residues. Germline-derived CDR1 and CDR2 are SNHLY and FYNNEI. V was trimmed by 6 bases and J by 5 bases, leaving 8 bases between them.

In its sample, this clone was seen once. This chain joins TRBV3-1 (or the pseudogene TRBV3-2) and TRBJ1-3; D possibly corresponds to TRBD1 (5 bases). The germline CDR1 and CDR2 sequences are LGHDT and YNNKEL (reference sequence). The V and J ends lost 3 bases and 4 bases respectively, with 7 bases between them. The CDR3 loop spans 13 amino acids. The CDR3 DNA reads as TGTGCCAGCAGCCAGACAGACGGAAACACCATATATTTT. It codes for CASSQTDGNTIYF.

The rearrangement joins TRBV7-3 to TRBJ2-5; 11 bases match TRBD2. The ends lost 3 bases at V and 5 bases at J; junction bases unmatched: 11. Germline V lookup: CDR1 SGHTA, CDR2 FQGTGA. CDR3 length: 17 amino acids. The DNA of the CDR3 is TGTGCCAGCAGCTTTACGGGCCCACTAGCGGGAGATGAGACCCAGTACTTC. It yields the protein CASSFTGPLAGDETQYF.

The chain joins TRBV9 to TRBJ2-3, with 7 bases that match TRBD2. V lost 4 bases to trimming and J lost 2 bases; unmatched junction nucleotides: 7. Germline assignment: CDR1 SGDLS and CDR2 YYNGEE. The CDR3 has 15 amino acids. The CDR3 protein is CASSLTSANTDTQYF. The CDR3 DNA sequence: TGTGCCAGCAGCCTCACTAGCGCCAACACAGATACGCAGTATTTT.

In its sample, this clone was seen a few times. The chain has TRBV11-3 and TRBJ2-7; D is perhaps TRBD2 (6 bases). CDR1 is SGHNT and CDR2 is YENEEA in the germline V gene. The ends were cut back, 5 bases at V and 6 bases at J, with 17 bases in the middle. The CDR3 loop spans 14 amino acids. CDR3 sequence: CASSRSGLSGEQYF. In nucleotides, the CDR3 is TGTGCCAGCAGCCGATCGGGACTTTCTGGCGAGCAGTACTTC.

This sequence joins TRBV19 and TRBJ1-2, with D maybe TRBD1 (6 bases). Per the germline V gene, CDR1 is LNHDA and CDR2 is SQIVND (reference sequence). There are 14 residues in the CDR3. V was pared by 3 bases and J by 8 bases, with 16 bases between. As DNA, the CDR3 is TGTGCCAGTAGTATTGCCGGGACAAATTACGGCTACACCTTC. Its translation is CASSIAGTNYGYTF.

The chain carries TRBV6-5 and TRBJ2-1, with TRBD2 identical over 7 bases. The CDR3 contains 14 residues. Germline values: CDR1 MNHEY, CDR2 SVGAGI. J was trimmed by 6 bases and V by 7 bases; bases with no gene match: 9. In DNA, the CDR3 is TGTGCCAGCATTCGGAGCGGGGAAATCAATGAGCAGTTCTTC. It codes for CASIRSGEINEQFF.

The chain links TRBV7-3 to TRBJ2-2; D not certain. The V gene lost 1 base and the J gene lost 1 base, with 7 bases spanning the gap. Germline V gene sequence: CDR1 SGHTA, CDR2 FQGTGA. The length of the CDR3 is 15 residues. CDR3 in amino acids: CASSLNGVNTGELFF. The CDR3 DNA follows: TGTGCCAGCAGCTTAAATGGGGTGAACACCGGGGAGCTGTTTTTT.